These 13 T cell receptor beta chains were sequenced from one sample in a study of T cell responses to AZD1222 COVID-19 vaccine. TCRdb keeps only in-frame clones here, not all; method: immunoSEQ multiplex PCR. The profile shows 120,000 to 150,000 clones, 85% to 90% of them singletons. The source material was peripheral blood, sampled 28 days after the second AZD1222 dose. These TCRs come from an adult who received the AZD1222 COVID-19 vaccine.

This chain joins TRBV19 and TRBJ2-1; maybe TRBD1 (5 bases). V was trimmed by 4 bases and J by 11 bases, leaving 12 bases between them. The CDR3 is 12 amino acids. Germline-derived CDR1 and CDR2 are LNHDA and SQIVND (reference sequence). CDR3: CASSTDTPKQFF. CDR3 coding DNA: TGTGCCAGTAGTACGGACACACCAAAGCAGTTCTTC.

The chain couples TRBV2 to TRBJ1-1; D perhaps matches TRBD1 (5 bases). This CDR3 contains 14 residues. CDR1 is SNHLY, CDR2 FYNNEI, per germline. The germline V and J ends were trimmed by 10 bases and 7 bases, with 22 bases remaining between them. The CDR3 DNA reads TGTGCCACCAGCCTAACATCACCCGGGGGTGAAGCTTTCTTT. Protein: CATSLTSPGGEAFF.

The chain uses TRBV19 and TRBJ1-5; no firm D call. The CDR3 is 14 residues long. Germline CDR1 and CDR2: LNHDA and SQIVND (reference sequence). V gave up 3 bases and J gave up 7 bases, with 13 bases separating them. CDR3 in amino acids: CASSIDIQKQPQHF. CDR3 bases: TGTGCCAGTAGTATCGACATCCAAAAGCAGCCCCAGCATTTT.

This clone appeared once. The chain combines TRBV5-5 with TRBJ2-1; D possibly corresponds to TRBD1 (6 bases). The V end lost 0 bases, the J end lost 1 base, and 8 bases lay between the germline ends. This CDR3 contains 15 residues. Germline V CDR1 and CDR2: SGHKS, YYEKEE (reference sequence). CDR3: CASSLGTASYNEQFF. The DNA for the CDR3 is TGTGCCAGCAGCTTGGGGACAGCGTCCTACAATGAGCAGTTCTTC.

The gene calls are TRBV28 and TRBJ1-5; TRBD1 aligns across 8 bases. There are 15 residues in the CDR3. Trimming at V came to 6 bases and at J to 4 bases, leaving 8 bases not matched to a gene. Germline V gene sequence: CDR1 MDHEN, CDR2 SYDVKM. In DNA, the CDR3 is TGTGCCAGCAGGAAATCACAGGGGGTAAATCAGCCCCAGCATTTT. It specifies CASRKSQGVNQPQHF.

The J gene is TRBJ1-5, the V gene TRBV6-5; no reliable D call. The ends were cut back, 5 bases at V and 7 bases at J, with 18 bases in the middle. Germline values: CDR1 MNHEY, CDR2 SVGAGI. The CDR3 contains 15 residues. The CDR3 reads CASSHLFGEGQPQHF. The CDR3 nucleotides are TGTGCCAGCAGTCACCTGTTCGGGGAAGGGCAGCCCCAGCATTTT.

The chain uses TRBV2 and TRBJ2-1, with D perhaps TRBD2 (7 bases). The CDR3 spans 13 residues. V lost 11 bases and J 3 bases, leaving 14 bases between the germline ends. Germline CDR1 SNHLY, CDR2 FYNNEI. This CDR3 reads CAGGASDYNEQFF. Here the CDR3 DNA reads TGTGCCGGGGGGGCTAGCGACTACAATGAGCAGTTCTTC.

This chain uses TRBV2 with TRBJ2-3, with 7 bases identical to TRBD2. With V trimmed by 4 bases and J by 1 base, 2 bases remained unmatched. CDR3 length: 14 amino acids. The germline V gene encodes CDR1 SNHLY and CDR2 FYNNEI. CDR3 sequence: CASSVRERTDTQYF. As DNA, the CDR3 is TGTGCCAGCAGTGTGCGGGAGCGCACAGATACGCAGTATTTT.

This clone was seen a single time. The CDR3 bases are TGTGCCAGCAGTTTTGACAGGGTGGGCACTGAAGCTTTCTTT. Translated: CASSFDRVGTEAFF. V is TRBV28 and J is TRBJ1-1, with TRBD1 matching over 7 bases. The CDR3 is 14 amino acids. The V gene end was trimmed by 3 bases and the J gene end by 4 bases; junction bases not matched to a gene: 5. Germline CDR1 is MDHEN and CDR2 is SYDVKM.

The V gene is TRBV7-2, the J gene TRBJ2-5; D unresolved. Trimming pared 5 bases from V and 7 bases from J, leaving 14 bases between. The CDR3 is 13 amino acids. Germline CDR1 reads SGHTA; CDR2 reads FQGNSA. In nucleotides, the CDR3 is TGTGCCAGCAGCCCGAGTCCGATCAGGACCCAGTACTTC. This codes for CASSPSPIRTQYF. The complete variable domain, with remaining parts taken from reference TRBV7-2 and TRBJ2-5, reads GAGVSQSPSNKVTEKGKDVELRCDPISGHTALYWYRQSLGQGLEFLIYFQGNSAPDKSGLPSDRFSAERTGGSVSTLTIQRTQQEDSAVYLCASSPSPIRTQYFGPGTRLLVL.

CDR3 protein: CASSQDSLLGGEQFF. The CDR3 DNA reads TGTGCCAGCAGCCAAGATAGTCTACTTGGAGGGGAGCAGTTCTTC. The genes are TRBV3-1 (or the pseudogene TRBV3-2) and TRBJ2-1; D perhaps matches TRBD2 (6 bases). The CDR3 spans 15 residues. The ends were cut back, 0 bases at V and 10 bases at J, with 16 bases in the middle. The germline V gene encodes CDR1 LGHDT and CDR2 YNNKEL (reference sequence).

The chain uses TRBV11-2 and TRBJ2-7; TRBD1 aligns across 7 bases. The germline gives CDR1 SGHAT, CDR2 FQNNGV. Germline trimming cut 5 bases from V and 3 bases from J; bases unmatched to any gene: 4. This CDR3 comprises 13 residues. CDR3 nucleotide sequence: TGTGCCAGCAGCCCGGGACAGTTCTACGAGCAGTACTTC. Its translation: CASSPGQFYEQYF. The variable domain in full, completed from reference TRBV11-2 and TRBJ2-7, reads EAGVAQSPRYKIIEKRQSVAFWCNPISGHATLYWYQQILGQGPKLLIQFQNNGVVDDSQLPKDRFSAERLKGVDSTLKIQPAKLEDSAVYLCASSPGQFYEQYFGPGTRLTVT.

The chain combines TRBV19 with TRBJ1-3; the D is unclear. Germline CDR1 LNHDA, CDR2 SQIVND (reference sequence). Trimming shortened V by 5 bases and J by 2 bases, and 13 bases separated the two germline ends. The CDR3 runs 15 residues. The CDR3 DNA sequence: TGTGCCAGTAGTCCCTCGACCGCCCCTGGAAACACCATATATTTT. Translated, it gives CASSPSTAPGNTIYF.